The entry that follows covers one TCR beta chain sequence. Its matching antigen is unknown. The study drew its donors from healthy HIV-negative adults without recent acute infections or vaccinations. The data stem from a study of shared clonotypes between healthy human individuals. Background on the study: Per-donor plates numbered three CD4 naive, three CD4 memory, two CD8 naive and one CD8 memory. The study's findings and limits: Sorted-subset sequencing was shown by rarefaction to be incomplete despite large depth. It was the non-shared clonotypes that had lower generation probabilities than clonotypes shared by all four donors.

Sequencing was performed with immunoSEQ multiplex PCR; in TCRdb, only in-frame clones are kept and a portion is missing. The sample yields about 600,000 clones, approximately 97% seen once. The clonotype was recovered from a woman in her thirties in good health. The source material was naive CD4+ T cells sorted from blood. The subset denotes: CD45RA+ positively selected.

The CDR3 loop is CASSTPSGHQETQYF. The CDR3 DNA follows: TGTGCCAGTAGTACCCCCTCGGGACATCAAGAGACCCAGTACTTC. The chain joins TRBV19 to TRBJ2-5, with D maybe TRBD1 (6 bases). From germline, CDR1 is LNHDA and CDR2 SQIVND (reference sequence). This CDR3 has 15 residues. Trimming left V 4 bases short and J 2 bases short, with 14 bases between.